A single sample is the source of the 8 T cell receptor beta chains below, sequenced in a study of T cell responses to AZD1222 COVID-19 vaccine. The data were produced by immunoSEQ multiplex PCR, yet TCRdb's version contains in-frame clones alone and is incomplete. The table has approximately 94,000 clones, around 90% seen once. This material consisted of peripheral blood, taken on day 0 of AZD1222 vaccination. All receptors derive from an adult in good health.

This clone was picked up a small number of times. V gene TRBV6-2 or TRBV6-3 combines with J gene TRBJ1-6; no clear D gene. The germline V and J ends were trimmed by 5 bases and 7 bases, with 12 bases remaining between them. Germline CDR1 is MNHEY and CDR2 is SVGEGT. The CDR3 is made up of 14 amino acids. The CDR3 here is CASSPGLRNSPLHF. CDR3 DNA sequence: TGTGCCAGCAGTCCGGGCCTTCGGAATTCACCCCTCCACTTT.

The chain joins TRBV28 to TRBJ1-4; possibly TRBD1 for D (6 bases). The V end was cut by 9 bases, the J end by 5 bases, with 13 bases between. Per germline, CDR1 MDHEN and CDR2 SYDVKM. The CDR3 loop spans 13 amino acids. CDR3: CASAQGGNEKLFF. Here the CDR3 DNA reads TGTGCCAGTGCACAGGGAGGCAATGAAAAACTGTTTTTT.

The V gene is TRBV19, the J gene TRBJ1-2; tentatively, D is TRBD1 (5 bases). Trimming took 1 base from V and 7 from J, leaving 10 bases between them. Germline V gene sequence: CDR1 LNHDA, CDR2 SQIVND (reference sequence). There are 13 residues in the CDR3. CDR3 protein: CASSIGFGAGYTF. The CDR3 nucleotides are TGTGCCAGTAGTATAGGGTTTGGGGCTGGCTACACCTTC.

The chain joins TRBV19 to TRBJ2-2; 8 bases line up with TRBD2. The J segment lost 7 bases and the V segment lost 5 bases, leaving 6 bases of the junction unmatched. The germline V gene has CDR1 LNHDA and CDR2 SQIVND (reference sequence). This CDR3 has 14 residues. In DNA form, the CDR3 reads TGTGCCAGTAGTGTCGGGAGGGCCATCGGGGAGCTGTTTTTT. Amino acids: CASSVGRAIGELFF.

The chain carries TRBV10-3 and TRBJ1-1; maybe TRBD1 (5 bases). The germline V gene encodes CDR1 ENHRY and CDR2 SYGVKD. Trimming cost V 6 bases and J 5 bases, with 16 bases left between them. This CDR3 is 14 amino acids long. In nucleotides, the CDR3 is TGTGCCATCAGGGACACCGGGAGCAAAACTGAAGCTTTCTTT. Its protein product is CAIRDTGSKTEAFF.

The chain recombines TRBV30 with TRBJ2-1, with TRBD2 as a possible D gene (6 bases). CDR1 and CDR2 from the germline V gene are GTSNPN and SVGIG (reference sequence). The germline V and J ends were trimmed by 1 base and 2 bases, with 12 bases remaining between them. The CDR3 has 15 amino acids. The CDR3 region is CAWSGAGRPYNEQFF. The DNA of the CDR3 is TGTGCCTGGAGTGGAGCGGGCCGACCCTACAATGAGCAGTTCTTC.

The CDR3 nucleotides read TGTGCCAGCAGCCAGGACCATAAACAAACTAATGAGCAGTTCTTC. Translating it yields CASSQDHKQTNEQFF. V is TRBV3-1 (or the pseudogene TRBV3-2) and J is TRBJ2-1; D remains unclear. This CDR3 has 15 amino acids. Germline CDR1 and CDR2: LGHDT and YNNKEL (reference sequence). V was shortened by 3 bases and J by 7 bases, with 16 bases between the two germline ends.

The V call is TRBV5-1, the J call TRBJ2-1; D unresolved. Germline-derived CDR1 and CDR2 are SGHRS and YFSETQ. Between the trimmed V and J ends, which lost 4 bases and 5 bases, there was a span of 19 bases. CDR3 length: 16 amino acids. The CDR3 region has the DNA TGCGCCAGCAGCCCGCGATGGGCGCTACAAAACAATGAGCAGTTCTTC. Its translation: CASSPRWALQNNEQFF.